A selection of T cell receptor beta chains follows, all from one sample in a study of blood T cell repertoires in COVID-19. Assay used: immunoSEQ multiplex PCR; TCRdb lists only in-frame clones, some missing. The table lists 43,000 or so clones, 85% to 95% of them singletons. The sequenced sample was peripheral blood. These receptor sequences come from a human donor in a cohort sampled during active COVID-19. Each CDR3 is given with its conserved first and last residue.

j_call v_call cdr3_aa
TRBJ2-7 TRBV7-2 CASSLPPTGAYEQYF
TRBJ1-6 TRBV28 CASSTTGAVSPLHF
TRBJ1-6 TRBV30 CAWSPGSATGSPLHF
TRBJ1-1 TRBV9 CASSVGPQGGKTWNTEAFF
TRBJ1-2 TRBV27 CASSAPGQGHYGYTF
TRBJ2-1 TRBV2 CASRGTSGSPREQFF
TRBJ2-5 TRBV3-1/TRBV3-2 CASSQDLGSGGPWYF
TRBJ1-5 TRBV13 CASSLQGEYQPQHF
TRBJ1-2 TRBV7-2 CASSWTGGYGYTF
TRBJ2-3 TRBV5-4 CASSQKTSNTQYF
TRBJ2-1 TRBV12-3/TRBV12-4 CASSRDRGPEQFF
TRBJ1-3 TRBV4-3 CASSQSRQRYYSGNTIYF
TRBJ2-3 TRBV5-1 CASSLSGTDTQYF
TRBJ1-1 TRBV9 CASSVTGESATEAFF
TRBJ2-7 TRBV5-4 CASSMDRGSYEQYF
TRBJ2-3 TRBV4-1 CASSQDRTRGLDTQYF
TRBJ2-3 TRBV7-9 CASSSGASGQYF
TRBJ2-7 TRBV15 CATSSPGTGIYEQYF
TRBJ2-7 TRBV6-5 CASTLGTEDYEQYF
TRBJ1-2 TRBV4-2 CASSPSDRDRNGYTF
TRBJ2-5 TRBV30 CASDTGGEVETQYF
TRBJ2-3 TRBV27 CASRLAKAQDTQYF
TRBJ2-2 TRBV6-1 CASSEVVGPNTGELFF
TRBJ1-2 TRBV18 CASSPPGGYNYGYTF
TRBJ2-2 TRBV27 CASTRDRPNTGELFF